A selection of T cell receptor beta chains follows, all from one sample in a study of early T cells in non-severe SARS-CoV-2 infection. One entry per CDR3 protein, called by TCRdb with MiXCR from the 5' RACE reads. Here the sample spans tens of thousands of distinct CDR3 sequences, about 6.4% being singletons. The starting material was whole blood, obtained at baseline. These receptors all stem from an adult who was a healthcare worker with PCR-confirmed SARS-CoV-2 infection or an uninfected control (not recorded which). Both conserved end residues are trimmed from each CDR3. Fields, in order: V gene, CDR3 protein.

v_gene: TRBV4-2; CDR3aa: ASSQEMGRNYGYT
v_gene: TRBV12-3/TRBV12-4; CDR3aa: ASSSQLKQGAVDEQY
v_gene: TRBV12-3/TRBV12-4; CDR3aa: ASSRGQETQY
v_gene: TRBV4-3; CDR3aa: ASSQDLGGHHTDTQY
v_gene: TRBV29-1; CDR3aa: SAGPQETQY
v_gene: TRBV27; CDR3aa: ASGQPGADTQY
v_gene: TRBV5-1; CDR3aa: ASSPPRGAGATVTDTQY
v_gene: TRBV7-2; CDR3aa: ASRLGGGSGNTIY
v_gene: TRBV4-1; CDR3aa: ASSQASRGGYEQY
v_gene: TRBV7-8; CDR3aa: ASSSTGLSETQY
v_gene: TRBV7-9; CDR3aa: ASGIETSPLH
v_gene: TRBV30; CDR3aa: AWSVQRGGYNEQF
v_gene: TRBV12-3/TRBV12-4; CDR3aa: ASSLGTELAKNIQY
v_gene: TRBV19; CDR3aa: ASSTTDSYEQY
v_gene: TRBV10-1; CDR3aa: ASRMGTDSGEQY
v_gene: TRBV7-9; CDR3aa: ASSLSGQGLGSPLH
v_gene: TRBV4-2; CDR3aa: ASSVGPGQETQY
v_gene: TRBV6-5; CDR3aa: ASSPWDRHYSYEQY
v_gene: TRBV12-3/TRBV12-4; CDR3aa: ASSLALGRGSYNEQF
v_gene: TRBV29-1; CDR3aa: STDGGRLALH
v_gene: TRBV6-5; CDR3aa: ARIYGVKDRGSNQPQH
v_gene: TRBV7-6; CDR3aa: ASSSFGSGENTQY
v_gene: TRBV11-3; CDR3aa: ASSTSGRDRMNTEAF
v_gene: TRBV7-2; CDR3aa: ASGLDRGTDTQY
v_gene: TRBV28; CDR3aa: ASSLILYSNQPQH
v_gene: TRBV6-2/TRBV6-3; CDR3aa: ASSPGGAGNTEAF
v_gene: TRBV20-1; CDR3aa: SVHTSGDYNEQF
v_gene: TRBV3-1; CDR3aa: ASGLSGGLEQF
v_gene: TRBV12-2; CDR3aa: ASRSLPRDSELNQPQH
v_gene: TRBV7-6; CDR3aa: ASSAYRGGSTEAF
v_gene: TRBV20-1; CDR3aa: SASGPWGRDEQF
v_gene: TRBV15; CDR3aa: ATSGDRASQGSEQY
v_gene: TRBV11-3; CDR3aa: ASSYGPPPDTQY
v_gene: TRBV5-5; CDR3aa: ASSLAATSYEQY
v_gene: TRBV12-3/TRBV12-4; CDR3aa: ASSFNRDRGFSSYNEQF
v_gene: TRBV6-2/TRBV6-3; CDR3aa: ASSLQGNDGYT
v_gene: TRBV5-4; CDR3aa: ASSLGLSTEAF
v_gene: TRBV5-5; CDR3aa: ASSRASPGTGITGNTIY
v_gene: TRBV5-1; CDR3aa: ASSPLAGGLNEQF
v_gene: TRBV11-2; CDR3aa: ASSPKMGEKLF
v_gene: TRBV5-1; CDR3aa: ASSLDPAGSTDTQY
v_gene: TRBV27; CDR3aa: ASRNWGPYEQY
v_gene: TRBV18; CDR3aa: ASSPLEDHRSTDTQY
v_gene: TRBV4-3; CDR3aa: ASSLLTDPSTDTQY